This T cell receptor (beta chain) appears in the sequencing data of a study of cytomegalovirus exposure and HLA in healthy donors. Sequencing used immunoSEQ multiplex PCR; TCRdb keeps in-frame clones, though not all of them. The sample consists of some 90,000 clones, approximately 96% of them appearing once. V lost 3 bases, J lost 5 bases, and 4 bases stayed unmatched. Germline V gives CDR1 SEHNR, CDR2 FQNEAQ (reference sequence). This CDR3 has 14 residues. The sequence derives from a man younger than 35 in good health and CMV-seronegative. This sequence joins TRBV7-9 and TRBJ2-1, with TRBD2 matching 7 bases. The sequenced sample consisted of PBMCs. CDR3 loop: CASSLREFDNEQFF. The CDR3 DNA reads as TGTGCCAGCAGCTTGCGGGAGTTCGACAATGAGCAGTTCTTC.